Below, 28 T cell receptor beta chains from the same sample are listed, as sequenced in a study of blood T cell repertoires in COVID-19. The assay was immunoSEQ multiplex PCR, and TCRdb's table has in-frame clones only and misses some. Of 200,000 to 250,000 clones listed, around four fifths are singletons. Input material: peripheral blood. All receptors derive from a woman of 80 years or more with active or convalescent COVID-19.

The DNA for the CDR3 is TGTGCCAGCAGCCGTAGCGGGAGCACAGATACGCAGTATTTT. This sequence encodes CASSRSGSTDTQYF. The chain combines TRBV3-1 (or the pseudogene TRBV3-2) with TRBJ2-3, with 7 bases identical to TRBD2. The CDR3 is 14 residues long. Germline assignment: CDR1 LGHDT and CDR2 YNNKEL (reference sequence). The V and J ends lost 4 bases and 0 bases, in that order; junction bases with no gene match: 1.

CDR3 nucleotide sequence: TGTGCCATCAGTGAGTGGGCGGACAGCAACTATGGCTACACCTTC. This encodes CAISEWADSNYGYTF. The rearrangement links TRBV10-3 to TRBJ1-2; maybe TRBD1 (6 bases). This CDR3 comprises 15 residues. Trimming took 1 base from V and 2 from J, leaving 11 bases between them. Per the germline V gene, CDR1 is ENHRY and CDR2 is SYGVKD.

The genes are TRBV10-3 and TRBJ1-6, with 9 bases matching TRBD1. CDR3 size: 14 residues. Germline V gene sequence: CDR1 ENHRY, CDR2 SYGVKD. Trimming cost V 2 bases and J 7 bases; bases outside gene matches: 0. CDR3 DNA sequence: TGTGCCATCAGTGAGGGACAGGGGAATTCACCCCTCCACTTT. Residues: CAISEGQGNSPLHF.

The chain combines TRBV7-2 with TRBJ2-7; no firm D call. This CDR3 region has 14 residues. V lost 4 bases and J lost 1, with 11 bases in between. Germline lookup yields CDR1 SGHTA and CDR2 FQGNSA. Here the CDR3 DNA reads TGTGCCAGCAGCTCATCAGGTCCTTCCTACGAGCAGTACTTC. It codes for CASSSSGPSYEQYF.

The CDR3 DNA follows: TGTGCCTGGAGTGTACTTTTGTCAAGCTCTGGAAACACCATATATTTT. It encodes CAWSVLLSSSGNTIYF. The gene calls are TRBV30 and TRBJ1-3, with no clear D. Germline V gene lookup returns CDR1 GTSNPN and CDR2 SVGIG (reference sequence). CDR3 length: 16 residues. Trimming cost V 0 bases and J 0 bases, with 12 bases left between them.

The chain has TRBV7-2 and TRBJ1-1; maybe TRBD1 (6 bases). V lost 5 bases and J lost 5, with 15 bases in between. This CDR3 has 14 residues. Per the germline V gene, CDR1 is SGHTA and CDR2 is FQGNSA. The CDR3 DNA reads TGTGCCAGCAGCATTGTAGGGGGTCGGACTGAAGCTTTCTTT. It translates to CASSIVGGRTEAFF.

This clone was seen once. The CDR3 bases are TGTGCCAGCAGCACCCGCGGGGGGGAGGGAGATACGCAGTATTTT. Protein: CASSTRGGEGDTQYF. The rearrangement uses TRBV7-2 and TRBJ2-3; 9 nucleotides agree with TRBD2. This CDR3 has 15 amino acids. Germline assignment: CDR1 SGHTA and CDR2 FQGNSA. After removal of 5 bases from V and 5 bases from J, the junction contained 8 bases not matched to a gene.

In DNA, the CDR3 is TGTGCCAGCAGTCCCCGGGACAGGCATTCCTATGGCTACACCTTC. This translates into CASSPRDRHSYGYTF. The chain uses TRBV28 and TRBJ1-2, with TRBD1 identical over 8 bases. CDR1 MDHEN and CDR2 SYDVKM come from the germline V gene. J lost 4 bases, V lost 5 bases, and 9 bases had no gene match. The CDR3 consists of 15 residues.

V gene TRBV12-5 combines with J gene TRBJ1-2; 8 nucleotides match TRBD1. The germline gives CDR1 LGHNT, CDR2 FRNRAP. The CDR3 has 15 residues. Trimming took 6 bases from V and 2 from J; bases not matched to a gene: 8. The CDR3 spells CASGRTGYGNYGYTF. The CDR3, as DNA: TGTGCTAGTGGAAGGACAGGGTATGGGAACTATGGCTACACCTTC. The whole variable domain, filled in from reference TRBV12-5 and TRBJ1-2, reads DARVTQTPRHKVTEMGQEVTMRCQPILGHNTVFWYRQTMMQGLELLAYFRNRAPLDDSGMPKDRFSAEMPDATLATLKIQPSEPRDSAVYFCASGRTGYGNYGYTFGSGTRLTVV.

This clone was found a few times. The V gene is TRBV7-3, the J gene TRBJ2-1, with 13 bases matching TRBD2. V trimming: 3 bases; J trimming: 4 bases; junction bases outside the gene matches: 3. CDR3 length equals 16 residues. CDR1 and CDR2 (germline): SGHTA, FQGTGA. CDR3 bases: TGTGCCAGCAGCTTCGGGACTAGCGGGGCGTACAATGAGCAGTTCTTC. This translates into CASSFGTSGAYNEQFF.

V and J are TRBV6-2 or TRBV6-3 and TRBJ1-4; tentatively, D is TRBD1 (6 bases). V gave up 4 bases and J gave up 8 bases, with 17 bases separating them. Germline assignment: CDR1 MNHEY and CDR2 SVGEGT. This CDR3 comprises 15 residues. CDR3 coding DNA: TGTGCCAGCAGTTCGCGGACAGCGCTGGGGGAAAAACTGTTTTTT. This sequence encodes CASSSRTALGEKLFF.

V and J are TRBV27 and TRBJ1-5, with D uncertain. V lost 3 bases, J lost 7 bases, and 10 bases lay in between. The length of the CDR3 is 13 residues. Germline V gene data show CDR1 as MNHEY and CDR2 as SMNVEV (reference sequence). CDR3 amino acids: CASSLSGWQPQHF. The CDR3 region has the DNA TGTGCCAGCAGTTTGTCGGGTTGGCAGCCCCAGCATTTT.

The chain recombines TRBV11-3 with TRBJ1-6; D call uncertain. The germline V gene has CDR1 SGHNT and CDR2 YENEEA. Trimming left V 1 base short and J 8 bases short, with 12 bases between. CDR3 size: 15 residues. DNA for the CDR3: TGTGCCAGCAGCTTAGGACCAACTCGGGATTCACCCCTCCACTTT. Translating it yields CASSLGPTRDSPLHF.

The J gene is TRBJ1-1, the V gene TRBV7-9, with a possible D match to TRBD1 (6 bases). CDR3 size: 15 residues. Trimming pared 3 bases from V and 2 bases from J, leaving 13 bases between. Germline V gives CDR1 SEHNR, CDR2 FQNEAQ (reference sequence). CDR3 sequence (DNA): TGTGCCAGCAGCTTGATGGCACAGGGAAACACTGAAGCTTTCTTT. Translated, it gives CASSLMAQGNTEAFF.

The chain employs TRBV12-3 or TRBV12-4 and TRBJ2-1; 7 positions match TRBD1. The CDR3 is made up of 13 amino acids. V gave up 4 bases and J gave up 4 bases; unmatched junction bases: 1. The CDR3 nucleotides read TGTGCCAGCAGTTCGGGACAGTACAATGAGCAGTTCTTC. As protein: CASSSGQYNEQFF.

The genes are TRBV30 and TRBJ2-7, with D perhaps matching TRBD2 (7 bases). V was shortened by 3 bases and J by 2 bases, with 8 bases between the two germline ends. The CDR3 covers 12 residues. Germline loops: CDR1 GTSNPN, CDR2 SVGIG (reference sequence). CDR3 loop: CAWRGGPYEQYF. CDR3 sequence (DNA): TGTGCCTGGAGGGGGGGGCCCTACGAGCAGTACTTC. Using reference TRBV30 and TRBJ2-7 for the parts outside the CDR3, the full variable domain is SQTIHQWPATLVQPVGSPLSLECTVEGTSNPNLYWYRQAAGRGLQLLFYSVGIGQISSEVPQNLSASRPQDRQFILSSKKLLLSDSGFYLCAWRGGPYEQYFGPGTRLTVT.

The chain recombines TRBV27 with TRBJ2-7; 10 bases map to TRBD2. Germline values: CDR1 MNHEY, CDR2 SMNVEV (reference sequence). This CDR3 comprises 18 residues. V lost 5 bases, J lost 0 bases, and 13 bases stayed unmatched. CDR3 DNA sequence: TGTGCCAGCAGTCGATATGGACTAGCGGTTAGTAACTCCTACGAGCAGTACTTC. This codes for CASSRYGLAVSNSYEQYF.

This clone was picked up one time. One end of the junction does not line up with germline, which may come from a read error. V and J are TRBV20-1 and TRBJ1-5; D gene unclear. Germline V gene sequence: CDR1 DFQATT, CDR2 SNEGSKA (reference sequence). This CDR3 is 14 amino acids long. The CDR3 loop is CSASWVEGNRPQHF. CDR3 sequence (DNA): TGCAGTGCTAGTTGGGTGGAGGGCAATCGGCCCCAGCATTTT.

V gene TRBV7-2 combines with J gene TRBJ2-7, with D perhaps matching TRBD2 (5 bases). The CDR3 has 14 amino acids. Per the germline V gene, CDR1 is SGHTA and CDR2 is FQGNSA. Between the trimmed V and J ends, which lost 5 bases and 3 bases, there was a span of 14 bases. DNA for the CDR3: TGTGCCAGCAGCCCCCCTCGGGGATACTACGAGCAGTACTTC. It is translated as CASSPPRGYYEQYF.

The CDR3 reads CASDPGGSVSYEQYF. CDR3 DNA: TGTGCCAGCGACCCGGGGGGGAGTGTGTCCTACGAGCAGTACTTC. The chain combines TRBV6-5 with TRBJ2-7, with 8 positions matching TRBD2. CDR3 size: 15 residues. V was clipped by 8 bases and J by 1 base; unmatched bases: 10. Germline V gene sequence: CDR1 MNHEY, CDR2 SVGAGI.

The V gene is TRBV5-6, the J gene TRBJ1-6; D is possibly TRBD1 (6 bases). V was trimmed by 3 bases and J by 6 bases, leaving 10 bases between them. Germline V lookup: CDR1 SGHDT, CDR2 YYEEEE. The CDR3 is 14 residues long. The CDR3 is CASSYGQTNSPLHF. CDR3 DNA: TGTGCCAGCAGCTACGGACAGACTAATTCACCCCTCCACTTT.

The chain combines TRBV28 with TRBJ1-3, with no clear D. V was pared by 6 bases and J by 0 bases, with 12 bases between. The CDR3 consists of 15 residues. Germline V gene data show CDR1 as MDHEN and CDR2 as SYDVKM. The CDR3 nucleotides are TGTGCCAGCAGCTATCAGGTGAACTCTGGAAACACCATATATTTT. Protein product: CASSYQVNSGNTIYF.

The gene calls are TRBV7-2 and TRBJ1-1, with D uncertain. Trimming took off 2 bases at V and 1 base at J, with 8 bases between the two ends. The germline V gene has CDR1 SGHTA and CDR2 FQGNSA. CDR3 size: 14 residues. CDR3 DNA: TGTGCCAGCAGCTTAAGCTCTGGGAACACTGAAGCTTTCTTT. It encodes CASSLSSGNTEAFF.

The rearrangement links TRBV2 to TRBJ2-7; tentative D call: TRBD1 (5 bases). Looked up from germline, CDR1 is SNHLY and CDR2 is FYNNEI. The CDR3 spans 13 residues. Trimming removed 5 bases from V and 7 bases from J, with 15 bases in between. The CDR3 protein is CASSSRQPMEQYF. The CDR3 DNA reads TGTGCCAGCAGTTCGAGACAGCCCATGGAGCAGTACTTC.

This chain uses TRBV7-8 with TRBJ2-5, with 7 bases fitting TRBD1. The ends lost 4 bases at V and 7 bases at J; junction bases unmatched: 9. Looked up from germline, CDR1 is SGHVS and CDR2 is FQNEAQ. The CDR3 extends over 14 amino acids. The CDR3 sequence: CASSSREGAGTQYF. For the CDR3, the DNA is TGTGCCAGCAGCTCACGAGAGGGGGCGGGGACCCAGTACTTC.

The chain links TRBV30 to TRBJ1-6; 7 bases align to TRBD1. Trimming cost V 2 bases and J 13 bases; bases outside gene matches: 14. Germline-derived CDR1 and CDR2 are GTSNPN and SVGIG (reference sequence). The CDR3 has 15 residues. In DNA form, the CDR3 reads TGTGCCTGGAGTCACGTCGGGACAGATCCATCGCCCCTCCACTTT. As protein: CAWSHVGTDPSPLHF.

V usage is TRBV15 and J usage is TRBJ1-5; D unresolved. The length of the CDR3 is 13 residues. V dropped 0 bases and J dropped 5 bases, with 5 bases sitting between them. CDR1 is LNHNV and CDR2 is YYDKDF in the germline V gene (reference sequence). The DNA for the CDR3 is TGTGCCACCAGCAGAGATTCCGATCAGCCCCAGCATTTT. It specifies CATSRDSDQPQHF. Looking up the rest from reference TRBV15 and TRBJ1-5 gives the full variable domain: DAMVIQNPRYQVTQFGKPVTLSCSQTLNHNVMYWYQQKSSQAPKLLFHYYDKDFNNEADTPDNFQSRRPNTSFCFLDIRSPGLGDTAMYLCATSRDSDQPQHFGDGTRLSIL.

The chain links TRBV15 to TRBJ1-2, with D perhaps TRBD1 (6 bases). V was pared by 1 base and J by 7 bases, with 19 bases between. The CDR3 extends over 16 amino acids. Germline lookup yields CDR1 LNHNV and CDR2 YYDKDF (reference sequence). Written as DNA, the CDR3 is TGTGCCACCAGCAGAGGGGGCCTTACAGGGTCTGGTGGCTACACCTTC. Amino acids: CATSRGGLTGSGGYTF. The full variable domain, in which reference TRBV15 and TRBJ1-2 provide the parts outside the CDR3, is DAMVIQNPRYQVTQFGKPVTLSCSQTLNHNVMYWYQQKSSQAPKLLFHYYDKDFNNEADTPDNFQSRRPNTSFCFLDIRSPGLGDTAMYLCATSRGGLTGSGGYTFGSGTRLTVV.